The following is a T cell receptor (beta chain) sequence with its context. Its antigen is currently unknown. This sample was taken from a study of T cells in localized non-small cell lung cancer. Overall study results and limits: One tumor region alone was sequenced, and heterogeneity therefore remains possible. A raised T cell density in blood coincided with lengthier overall survival. Highest T cell clonality was seen in uninvolved adjacent lung, surpassing that measured in tumor. Among the top 100 tumor clones, a median about 52 appeared in adjacent lung.

Here immunoSEQ multiplex PCR was the method, and the copy in TCRdb shows in-frame clones only, minus some. In the table there are about 31,000 clones, 94% of which are singletons. Here the sequenced sample was peripheral blood, taken before any cancer treatment. The origin of this receptor is a woman aged 40-70 years with stage I lung adenocarcinoma.

The CDR3 DNA is TGTGCCAGCGATGAACAGGGATATCTGAACACTGAAGCTTTCTTT. Its translation is CASDEQGYLNTEAFF. The gene calls are TRBV2 and TRBJ1-1; possible D gene TRBD1, 6 bases. The CDR3 sequence is 15 residues long. With 8 bases removed from V and 0 bases from J, the gap between germline ends came to 16 bases. CDR1 and CDR2 (germline): SNHLY, FYNNEI.